These T cell receptor beta chains were read from a single sample in a study of vaccination and CD4 T cells after COVID-19. The antigens of these receptors remain unknown. TCRdb used MiXCR to reprocess the PCR reads, holding one entry per CDR3 protein. The table lists about 18,000 distinct CDR3 sequences, around half of them singletons, with around an eighth in the top ten. Sequencing used CD4+ T cells from blood, cultured in vitro. The receptors come from a human donor who had recovered from COVID-19. Both conserved end residues are part of each CDR3. The D gene is left open where the match is weak. Size values are once, few and many counts, or a class for expanded clones, and some rows have none.

j_gene | d_gene | v_gene | abundance | CDR3aa | CDR3nt
TRBJ2-5 | TRBD2 | TRBV7-3 | NA | CASSLTGGETQYF | TGTGCCAGCAGCTTAACCGGGGGGGAGACCCAGTACTTC
TRBJ2-3 | TRBD1 | TRBV5-4 | NA | CASSVGTGSEDTQYF | TGTGCCAGCAGCGTAGGGACAGGGTCGGAAGATACGCAGTATTTT
TRBJ1-1 | NA | TRBV2 | NA | CASSIQGRDTEAFF | TGTGCCAGCAGTATCCAGGGGAGAGACACTGAAGCTTTCTTT
TRBJ1-2 | TRBD1 | TRBV27 | NA | CASRRDRRNYGYTF | TGTGCCAGCAGGCGGGACAGGCGGAACTATGGCTACACCTTC
TRBJ1-5 | NA | TRBV6-5 | few | CASSYPTGRQGNQPQHF | TGTGCCAGCAGTTACCCCACCGGAAGGCAAGGCAATCAGCCCCAGCATTTT
TRBJ2-7 | TRBD2 | TRBV10-3 | NA | CATQPPGLAGDHTYEQYF | TGTGCCACCCAGCCTCCGGGACTAGCGGGAGATCATACCTACGAGCAGTACTTC
TRBJ2-7 | NA | TRBV20-1 | NA | CSAPLSSLALGYEQYF | TGCAGTGCTCCCCTCTCTTCGCTAGCTTTGGGGTACGAGCAGTACTTC
TRBJ2-5 | TRBD2 | TRBV20-1 | NA | CSARANGGVQETQYF | TGCAGTGCTAGAGCCAACGGGGGGGTTCAAGAGACCCAGTACTTC
TRBJ1-6 | TRBD1 | TRBV18 | NA | CASSPLGQGNSPLHF | TGTGCCAGCTCACCTCTAGGACAGGGGAATTCACCCCTCCACTTT
TRBJ2-5 | TRBD1 | TRBV30 | NA | CAWSVMDRVETQYF | TGTGCCTGGAGTGTTATGGACAGGGTCGAGACCCAGTACTTC
TRBJ1-1 | TRBD1 | TRBV6-1 | NA | CASTKTGTGAEAFF | TGTGCCAGCACAAAGACAGGGACCGGCGCTGAAGCTTTCTTT
TRBJ1-5 | TRBD1 | TRBV20-1 | few | CSASGTGLGLSNQPQHF | TGCAGTGCTAGCGGGACAGGGCTCGGCCTTAGCAATCAGCCCCAGCATTTT
TRBJ2-3 | NA | TRBV7-2 | NA | CASSFITDTQYF | TGTGCCAGCAGCTTTATAACAGATACGCAGTATTTT
TRBJ2-7 | NA | TRBV20-1 | medium-sized | CSARDRRSYEQYF | TGCAGTGCTAGAGACAGGCGCTCCTACGAGCAGTACTTC
TRBJ1-1 | NA | TRBV6-2/TRBV6-3 | few | CASSHLTVMNTEAFF | TGTGCCAGCAGTCACTTGACAGTCATGAACACTGAAGCTTTCTTT
TRBJ1-1 | NA | TRBV5-1 | NA | CASSMGATEAFF | TGCGCCAGCAGCATGGGGGCGACTGAAGCTTTCTTT
TRBJ1-5 | NA | TRBV29-1 | NA | CSVADGVLGRQPQHF | TGCAGCGTCGCGGACGGGGTCCTCGGAAGGCAGCCCCAGCATTTT
TRBJ2-1 | TRBD2 | TRBV20-1 | NA | CSILAGGPENNEQFF | TGCAGTATTCTAGCGGGGGGGCCTGAAAACAATGAGCAGTTCTTC
TRBJ1-2 | NA | TRBV27 | few | CASSFRQNHGYTF | TGTGCCAGCAGTTTCCGACAGAACCATGGCTACACCTTC
TRBJ2-5 | TRBD1 | TRBV24-1 | few | CATSDPRTGGGQTQYF | TGTGCCACCAGTGATCCTAGGACAGGGGGTGGACAGACCCAGTACTTC
TRBJ2-5 | TRBD2 | TRBV7-2 | NA | CASSLSPSGSIQETQYF | TGTGCCAGCAGCTTATCACCTAGCGGGAGTATACAAGAGACCCAGTACTTC
TRBJ1-5 | TRBD1 | TRBV27 | few | CASSSTGTGSNQPQHF | TGTGCCAGCAGTTCCACCGGGACAGGGAGCAATCAGCCCCAGCATTTT
TRBJ1-6 | TRBD1 | TRBV10-2 | NA | CASTRGNNSPLHF | TGCGCCAGCACCAGGGGGAATAATTCACCCCTCCACTTT
TRBJ2-3 | NA | TRBV11-1 | NA | CASSLWGSTDTQYF | TGTGCCAGCAGCTTATGGGGCAGCACAGATACGCAGTATTTT
TRBJ1-1 | NA | TRBV4-3 | NA | CASSHTMNTEAFF | TGCGCCAGCAGCCACACGATGAACACTGAAGCTTTCTTT
TRBJ2-5 | TRBD2 | TRBV6-5 | NA | CASSYLPFGGGQETQYF | TGTGCCAGCAGTTACCTTCCTTTTGGCGGGGGGCAAGAGACCCAGTACTTC